Below, 21 T cell receptor beta chains from the same sample are listed, as sequenced in a study of cytomegalovirus exposure and HLA in healthy donors. The PCR employed 60 Vbeta primers together with 13 Jbeta primers. Only in-frame clones appear in the TCRdb table, and some are missing; sequencing was by immunoSEQ multiplex PCR. The sample shows approximately 90,000 clones, approximately 71% of them seen only once. Sequencing was carried out using PBMCs. The receptors were gathered from a man aged 25 to 40 in good health and CMV-seronegative.

For the CDR3, the DNA is TGTGCCAGCAGCGTAGAGGGGACTAGTTACCACGAGCAGTACTTC. Its translation: CASSVEGTSYHEQYF. The rearrangement joins TRBV9 to TRBJ2-5; 8 positions match TRBD2. The J call could be wrong; TRBJ2-7 is a better fit for the DNA end. CDR1 and CDR2 (germline): SGDLS, YYNGEE. CDR3 length equals 15 residues.

The chain uses TRBV5-4 and TRBJ2-7; no reliable D call. Germline CDR1 SGHNT, CDR2 YYREEE (reference sequence). Trimming cost V 2 bases and J 7 bases, with 10 bases left between them. This CDR3 has 12 amino acids. In DNA, the CDR3 is TGTGCCAGCAGCTTAGAAGTCCGGGAGCAGTACTTC. It encodes CASSLEVREQYF.

V usage is TRBV6-5 and J usage is TRBJ2-3; no clear D. V dropped 7 bases and J dropped 0 bases, with 11 bases sitting between them. CDR1 is MNHEY and CDR2 is SVGAGI in the germline V gene. This CDR3 contains 14 residues. The CDR3 DNA follows: TGTGCCAGCATGGCAGGCCTGAGCACAGATACGCAGTATTTT. It yields the protein CASMAGLSTDTQYF.

The CDR3 loop is CATSRESGLAYNEQFF. The CDR3 DNA reads TGTGCCACCAGCAGAGAATCCGGCCTAGCCTACAATGAGCAGTTCTTC. The V call is TRBV15, the J call TRBJ2-1; D is unclear. The CDR3 spans 16 residues. Looked up from germline, CDR1 is LNHNV and CDR2 is YYDKDF (reference sequence). V lost 0 bases and J 2 bases, leaving 11 bases between the germline ends. The entire variable domain, with the rest obtained from reference TRBV15 and TRBJ2-1, is as follows: DAMVIQNPRYQVTQFGKPVTLSCSQTLNHNVMYWYQQKSSQAPKLLFHYYDKDFNNEADTPDNFQSRRPNTSFCFLDIRSPGLGDTAMYLCATSRESGLAYNEQFFGPGTRLTVL.

The V gene is TRBV15, the J gene TRBJ2-1; TRBD2 matches at 9 bases. CDR1 is LNHNV, CDR2 YYDKDF, per germline (reference sequence). CDR3 length: 16 residues. V lost 5 bases and J lost 10; bases outside the gene matches: 15. The CDR3 sequence is CATSGRASGNWREQFF. The CDR3 coding sequence is TGTGCCACCAGCGGGCGCGCTAGCGGGAACTGGAGAGAGCAGTTCTTC.

V usage is TRBV6-1 and J usage is TRBJ1-2; 7 positions agree with TRBD1. This CDR3 spans 15 amino acids. Trimming removed 0 bases from V and 4 bases from J; junction bases left unmatched: 5. Germline V gives CDR1 MNHNS, CDR2 SASEGT. This CDR3 reads CASSEARQGVYGYTF. In nucleotides, the CDR3 is TGTGCCAGCAGTGAAGCGCGTCAGGGGGTCTATGGCTACACCTTC.

The V call is TRBV7-2, the J call TRBJ1-1; weak D call: TRBD1 (6 bases). This CDR3 is 14 amino acids long. Germline lookup yields CDR1 SGHTA and CDR2 FQGNSA. Between the trimmed V and J ends, which lost 7 bases and 1 base, there was a span of 13 bases. The CDR3 sequence is CASIADRRNTEAFF. The CDR3 DNA follows: TGTGCCAGCATCGCAGACAGGCGGAACACTGAAGCTTTCTTT.

This clone was found a few times. J is TRBJ2-7 and V is TRBV6-5, with D maybe TRBD1 (5 bases). This CDR3 is 15 amino acids long. Germline CDR1 is MNHEY and CDR2 is SVGAGI. V lost 2 bases and J 0 bases, leaving 11 bases between the germline ends. In DNA form, the CDR3 reads TGTGCCAGCAGTTACGTCGACAGTACCTCCTACGAGCAGTACTTC. This sequence encodes CASSYVDSTSYEQYF.

The sample holds one count of this clone. The chain couples TRBV28 to TRBJ1-2; a weak D match, TRBD1 (6 bases). The V end was cut by 5 bases, the J end by 4 bases, with 17 bases between. The CDR3 extends over 15 amino acids. The V gene's germline CDR1 is MDHEN and CDR2 SYDVKM. The CDR3: CASSTRGGETYGYTF. DNA of the CDR3: TGTGCCAGCAGTACCCGAGGGGGTGAGACCTATGGCTACACCTTC.

The V call is TRBV18, the J call TRBJ2-7, with TRBD1 matching over 9 bases. The CDR3 length is 16 residues. Germline lookup yields CDR1 KGHSH and CDR2 LQKENI. The V and J ends lost 5 bases and 7 bases, in that order; junction bases with no gene match: 15. CDR3 in DNA: TGTGCCAGCTCAGAGGTTTCCGGGACAGGGAATGGGGAGCAGTACTTC. This sequence encodes CASSEVSGTGNGEQYF.

This clone was observed a handful of times. The V and J genes are TRBV6-6 and TRBJ2-1, with 11 bases matching TRBD2. Germline-derived CDR1 and CDR2 are MNHNY and SVGAGI (reference sequence). This CDR3 is built from 16 residues. The V segment lost 0 bases and the J segment 2 bases; nucleotides outside the gene matches: 0. The CDR3 nucleotides are TGTGCCAGCAGTTACTCGACTAGCGGGGCCTACAATGAGCAGTTCTTC. It encodes CASSYSTSGAYNEQFF.

The chain is built from TRBV7-9 and TRBJ1-1; TRBD1 agrees at 8 bases. The germline V gene encodes CDR1 SEHNR and CDR2 FQNEAQ (reference sequence). The length of the CDR3 is 17 residues. Trimming took 5 bases from V and 0 from J; bases not matched to a gene: 11. Written as DNA, the CDR3 is TGTGCCAGCAGCCTATTCCCGGACAGGGTAATGAACACTGAAGCTTTCTTT. It codes for CASSLFPDRVMNTEAFF.

This rearrangement joins TRBV11-2 to TRBJ2-7; TRBD2 agrees at 7 bases. V lost 1 base to trimming and J lost 4 bases; unmatched junction nucleotides: 4. This CDR3 region has 14 residues. Per the germline V gene, CDR1 is SGHAT and CDR2 is FQNNGV. The CDR3 region is CASSLVREPYEQYF. The CDR3 DNA is TGTGCCAGCAGCTTAGTGCGGGAGCCATACGAGCAGTACTTC.

The rearrangement uses TRBV6-1 and TRBJ1-5; 7 nucleotides align to TRBD1. Per germline, CDR1 MNHNS and CDR2 SASEGT. J was trimmed by 2 bases and V by 3 bases; bases with no gene match: 7. The CDR3 totals 16 residues. For the CDR3, the DNA is TGTGCCAGCAGTGACAGCAGGGGGGTTGGCAATCAGCCCCAGCATTTT. Translating it yields CASSDSRGVGNQPQHF.

This clone is a singleton in its sample. V is TRBV30 and J is TRBJ2-5; maybe TRBD2 (5 bases). There are 16 residues in the CDR3. Germline CDR1 and CDR2: GTSNPN and SVGIG (reference sequence). Trimming took off 2 bases at V and 1 base at J, with 17 bases between the two ends. The chain's CDR3 is CAWSTVLGARQETQYF. The CDR3 coding sequence is TGTGCCTGGAGTACCGTGTTGGGAGCGCGCCAAGAGACCCAGTACTTC.

CDR3 bases: TGCAGCGTTGAGGATATGCTGGGCGTCGAGCAGTACTTC. Its protein is CSVEDMLGVEQYF. The chain links TRBV29-1 to TRBJ2-7; D call uncertain. The germline CDR1 and CDR2 sequences are SQVTM and ANQGSEA. V gave up 3 bases and J gave up 6 bases, with 15 bases separating them. The CDR3 loop spans 13 amino acids.

The V call is TRBV12-5, the J call TRBJ2-3, with D perhaps TRBD2 (6 bases). The CDR3 consists of 15 residues. V was clipped by 5 bases and J by 5 bases, with 17 bases between them. Germline V CDR1 and CDR2: LGHNT, FRNRAP. The CDR3 nucleotides are TGTGCTAGTGGTGACACTGTAACGGGGGAAGATACGCAGTATTTT. Its protein is CASGDTVTGEDTQYF.

The chain recombines TRBV6-1 with TRBJ2-6; tentative D call: TRBD2 (6 bases). Germline CDR1 is MNHNS and CDR2 is SASEGT. CDR3 length equals 16 residues. Trimming took 4 bases from V and 4 from J, leaving 14 bases between them. As DNA, the CDR3 is TGTGCCAGCAGTGCCCGGAGGGGCGGGGGGGCCAACGTCCTGACTTTC. Translating gives CASSARRGGGANVLTF.

The chain combines TRBV18 with TRBJ1-2, with a possible D match to TRBD1 (6 bases). Per the germline V gene, CDR1 is KGHSH and CDR2 is LQKENI. V lost 2 bases, J lost 8 bases, and 15 bases lay in between. The CDR3 runs to 14 residues. The CDR3 spells CASSPTGSQEGYTF. For the CDR3, the DNA is TGTGCCAGCTCACCAACAGGGAGTCAGGAGGGCTACACCTTC.

V gene TRBV5-4 combines with J gene TRBJ1-1; no reliable D call. CDR3 size: 16 residues. V lost 4 bases, J lost 0 bases, and 16 bases lay in between. Germline V gene data show CDR1 as SGHNT and CDR2 as YYREEE (reference sequence). The DNA for the CDR3 is TGTGCCAGCAGCCGGGGTAGTGAGTCCATGAACACTGAAGCTTTCTTT. Amino acid sequence: CASSRGSESMNTEAFF.

The V call is TRBV9, the J call TRBJ2-1; 8 positions match TRBD2. Germline V lookup: CDR1 SGDLS, CDR2 YYNGEE. The CDR3 is 14 residues long. The junction had 5 bases not matched to a gene; V was cut back by 0 bases and J by 9 bases. The CDR3 is CASSVERLASEQFF. In nucleotides, the CDR3 is TGTGCCAGCAGCGTAGAAAGACTAGCGAGTGAGCAGTTCTTC.